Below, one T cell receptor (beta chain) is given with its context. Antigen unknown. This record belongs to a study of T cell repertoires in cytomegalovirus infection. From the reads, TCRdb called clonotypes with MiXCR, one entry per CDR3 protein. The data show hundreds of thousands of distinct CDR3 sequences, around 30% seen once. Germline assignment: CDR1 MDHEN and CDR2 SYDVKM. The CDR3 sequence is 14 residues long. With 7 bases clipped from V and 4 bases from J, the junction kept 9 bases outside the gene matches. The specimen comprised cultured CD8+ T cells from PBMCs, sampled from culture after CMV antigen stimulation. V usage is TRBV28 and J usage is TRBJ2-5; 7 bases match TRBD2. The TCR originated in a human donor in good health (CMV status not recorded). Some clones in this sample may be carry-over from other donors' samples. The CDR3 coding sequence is TGTGCCAGCAACGATCGACTAGCAGGAGAGACCCAGTACTTC. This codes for CASNDRLAGETQYF.